Described below is a single TCR beta chain sequence and its context. Its antigen is currently unknown. This record comes from a study of cytomegalovirus exposure and HLA in healthy donors. Study-level findings and limits: Sequencing had likely introduced a cluster of highly shared sequence variants as an artifact.

Trimming cost V 6 bases and J 4 bases, with 12 bases left between them. The length of the CDR3 is 14 residues. Germline V gene lookup returns CDR1 LNHNV and CDR2 YYDKDF (reference sequence). PCR used 60 Vbeta primers and 13 Jbeta primers. The table came from immunoSEQ multiplex PCR; TCRdb's copy has only in-frame clones and leaves some out. Of approximately 140,000 clones in the sample, 70% to 85% were seen once. The V gene is TRBV15, the J gene TRBJ2-2; maybe TRBD2 (5 bases). The material sequenced was PBMCs. This receptor was identified in a woman in her thirties or forties in good health and CMV-seronegative. The CDR3: CATSVTSGTGELFF. The CDR3 coding sequence is TGTGCCACCAGTGTTACTAGTGGCACCGGGGAGCTGTTTTTT. Filled out from reference TRBV15 and TRBJ2-2, the complete variable domain reads DAMVIQNPRYQVTQFGKPVTLSCSQTLNHNVMYWYQQKSSQAPKLLFHYYDKDFNNEADTPDNFQSRRPNTSFCFLDIRSPGLGDTAMYLCATSVTSGTGELFFGEGSRLTVL.